This TCR beta chain was sequenced during a study of prognosis after radiotherapy for stage I lung cancer. Study-wide background: Adenocarcinoma occurred in roughly 11 patients and squamous cell carcinoma in over 5. A few patients developed post-radiotherapy distant metastases at median roughly seven months; around 15 had no significant progression.

Comments on this clonotype: Antigen specificity is unknown.

The ends were cut back, 3 bases at V and 7 bases at J, with 18 bases in the middle. Germline V lookup: CDR1 MDHEN, CDR2 SYDVKM. The CDR3 covers 15 residues. Genomic DNA was the source, and TCR beta CDR3 was amplified from it by two-round multiplex PCR. It was primers specific to each TRBV and TRBJ gene that first-round PCR used. One entry per CDR3 protein results from TCRdb running MiXCR on the multiplex PCR reads. The table shows some 34,000 distinct CDR3 sequences, with under 40% occurring only once. Study-wide results and limits: Unique TCR clone counts fell after stereotactic body radiation therapy, median around 10,000 versus 6,900. Shannon entropy after stereotactic body radiation therapy was lower in patients who developed distant metastases.

The material sequenced was PBMCs, taken before or after stereotactic body radiation therapy (not recorded which). The rearrangement joins TRBV28 to TRBJ1-1, with D unresolved. The clonotype comes from a donor over 45 with non-small cell lung cancer. CDR3 region: CASSFGVVWRYEAFF. CDR3 bases: TGTGCCAGCAGTTTCGGGGTGGTATGGCGCTATGAAGCTTTCTTT.